One and the same sample provided the 24 T cell receptor beta chains below, sequenced in a study of response to subunit inactivated influenza vaccine. A single record per CDR3 protein comes from TCRdb applying MiXCR to the RT-PCR reads. The sample has a few hundred thousand distinct CDR3 sequences, about a fifth seen once. This material consisted of PBMCs from blood, taken 21 months after vaccination. The receptors were sampled from a man between 50 and 75 years old who received an inactivated influenza vaccine.

The table lists this clonotype with a few counts. This chain links TRBV29-1 with TRBJ2-1; D is unresolved. The CDR3 is 16 residues long. Trimming pared 0 bases from V and 4 bases from J, leaving 16 bases between. Germline loops: CDR1 SQVTM, CDR2 ANQGSEA. CDR3 in amino acids: CSVEEFRARGYNEQFF. CDR3 coding DNA: TGCAGCGTTGAAGAATTCCGGGCACGAGGTTACAATGAGCAGTTCTTC.

The chain employs TRBV29-1 and TRBJ2-3; D is undetermined. The CDR3 is 16 residues long. V lost 2 bases to trimming and J lost 6 bases, with 21 bases between them. CDR1 and CDR2 from the germline V gene are SQVTM and ANQGSEA. CDR3 nucleotide sequence: TGCAGCGTTGAAAGGGCAGCTCTTCTCCTCGTTGATACGCAGTATTTT. It specifies CSVERAALLLVDTQYF.

This clonotype appeared a few times. This sequence joins TRBV28 and TRBJ1-2, with 10 bases aligning to TRBD1. The ends lost 4 bases at V and 4 bases at J; junction bases unmatched: 12. The germline V gene encodes CDR1 MDHEN and CDR2 SYDVKM. This CDR3 is built from 17 residues. Written as DNA, the CDR3 is TGTGCCAGCAGTTACCCCCCCGGACAGGGGGAGGGCTATGGCTACACCTTC. This sequence encodes CASSYPPGQGEGYGYTF.

This clonotype has only a few counts. The CDR3, as DNA: TGCAGCGTTGAGTCCACCGGGGAGCTGTTTTTT. This translates into CSVESTGELFF. The chain couples TRBV29-1 to TRBJ2-2; D call uncertain. V dropped 3 bases and J dropped 4 bases, with 3 bases sitting between them. Germline assignment: CDR1 SQVTM and CDR2 ANQGSEA. The CDR3 consists of 11 residues.

This clonotype was picked up many times. CDR3 DNA sequence: TGTGCCAGCAGACCGGGACAGGCCAACACTGAAGCTTTCTTT. Amino acid sequence: CASRPGQANTEAFF. The rearrangement joins TRBV7-9 to TRBJ1-1; 8 nucleotides line up with TRBD1. Trimming cost V 6 bases and J 2 bases; bases outside gene matches: 5. Germline V lookup: CDR1 SEHNR, CDR2 FQNEAQ (reference sequence). CDR3 length: 14 amino acids. The full variable domain, with the rest looked up from reference TRBV7-9 and TRBJ1-1, is DTGVSQNPRHKITKRGQNVTFRCDPISEHNRLYWYRQTLGQGPEFLTYFQNEAQLEKSRLLSDRFSAERPKGSFSTLEIQRTEQGDSAMYLCASRPGQANTEAFFGQGTRLTVV.

The table lists this clonotype with a few counts. In DNA form, the CDR3 reads TGTGCCAGCAGCTTAGTTCGACTTCCAAATGAAAAACTGTTTTTT. This encodes CASSLVRLPNEKLFF. The chain couples TRBV11-2 to TRBJ1-4, with D unresolved. The germline V and J ends were trimmed by 1 base and 5 bases, with 11 bases remaining between them. Germline loops: CDR1 SGHAT, CDR2 FQNNGV. The CDR3 consists of 15 residues.

This rearrangement joins TRBV5-1 to TRBJ2-7, with D possibly TRBD1 on 5 matching bases. V lost 4 bases, J lost 4 bases, and 15 bases lay in between. Germline V lookup: CDR1 SGHRS, CDR2 YFSETQ. The CDR3 spans 14 residues. CDR3 in DNA: TGCGCCAGCAGCATCCTCGACAGAGAGTACGAGCAGTACTTC. Protein: CASSILDREYEQYF.

The chain employs TRBV3-1 and TRBJ2-2, with D perhaps matching TRBD2 (5 bases). The CDR3 has 16 amino acids. Trimming pared 3 bases from V and 7 bases from J, leaving 18 bases between. CDR1 and CDR2 from the germline V gene are LGHDT and YNNKEL (reference sequence). CDR3 nucleotides: TGTGCCAGCAGCCATGGAGGAGTCAAAGGAAACGGGGAGCTGTTTTTT. This codes for CASSHGGVKGNGELFF.

This clonotype was seen a few times. The chain carries TRBV29-1 and TRBJ1-4, with 7 bases that match TRBD1. The CDR3 has 13 amino acids. Germline values: CDR1 SQVTM, CDR2 ANQGSEA. The V segment lost 7 bases and the J segment 2 bases; nucleotides outside the gene matches: 4. In nucleotides, the CDR3 is TGCAGCGCACAGGGGTTGACTAATGAAAAACTGTTTTTT. The encoded protein is CSAQGLTNEKLFF.

This clonotype was detected a few times. The chain couples TRBV5-1 to TRBJ2-1; D might be TRBD1 (6 bases). Trimming took off 4 bases at V and 2 bases at J, with 16 bases between the two ends. Germline loops: CDR1 SGHRS, CDR2 YFSETQ. The CDR3 totals 16 residues. The CDR3 nucleotides are TGCGCCAGCAGCCCTCACACCGGGACAACCTACAATGAGCAGTTCTTC. This sequence encodes CASSPHTGTTYNEQFF. Full variable domain (missing parts from reference TRBV5-1 and TRBJ2-1): KAGVTQTPRYLIKTRGQQVTLSCSPISGHRSVSWYQQTPGQGLQFLFEYFSETQRNKGNFPGRFSGRQFSNSRSEMNVSTLELGDSALYLCASSPHTGTTYNEQFFGPGTRLTVL.

This clonotype was seen a handful of times. This sequence joins TRBV5-1 and TRBJ1-1; 9 bases line up with TRBD1. Per germline, CDR1 SGHRS and CDR2 YFSETQ. J lost 7 bases, V lost 0 bases, and 4 bases had no gene match. The CDR3 totals 14 residues. DNA for the CDR3: TGCGCCAGCAGCTTGGACGGGACAGGGTATGAAGCTTTCTTT. Translating it yields CASSLDGTGYEAFF.

This clonotype was seen a few times. This chain connects TRBV9 to TRBJ1-3; D call uncertain. Trimming removed 4 bases from V and 0 bases from J, with 11 bases in between. The CDR3 loop spans 15 amino acids. Germline V gene lookup returns CDR1 SGDLS and CDR2 YYNGEE. CDR3 in DNA: TGTGCCAGCAGCTCTTCGGGAATCTCTGGAAACACCATATATTTT. This codes for CASSSSGISGNTIYF. The full variable domain, rest sourced from reference TRBV9 and TRBJ1-3, is DSGVTQTPKHLITATGQRVTLRCSPRSGDLSVYWYQQSLDQGLQFLIQYYNGEERAKGNILERFSAQQFPDLHSELNLSSLELGDSALYFCASSSSGISGNTIYFGEGSWLTVV.

This clonotype was detected many times. This chain uses TRBV5-1 with TRBJ1-1, with D uncertain. From germline, CDR1 is SGHRS and CDR2 YFSETQ. V was cut by 3 bases and J by 1 base, with 7 bases left in between. This CDR3 contains 13 residues. The CDR3 loop is CASSYGENTEAFF. The CDR3 DNA sequence: TGCGCCAGCAGCTACGGAGAGAACACTGAAGCTTTCTTT.

The chain's CDR3 is CSGGVGGEQYF. For the CDR3, the DNA is TGCAGCGGGGGAGTAGGGGGCGAGCAGTACTTC. The V and J genes are TRBV29-1 and TRBJ2-7, with a tentative D call TRBD1 (6 bases). The CDR3 is made up of 11 amino acids. Germline V gene sequence: CDR1 SQVTM, CDR2 ANQGSEA. Trimming shortened V by 7 bases and J by 6 bases, and 13 bases separated the two germline ends.

V is TRBV3-1 and J is TRBJ2-1; unclear D gene. CDR1 LGHDT and CDR2 YNNKEL come from the germline V gene (reference sequence). The CDR3 length is 14 residues. The V end was cut by 0 bases, the J end by 12 bases, with 15 bases between. The CDR3 DNA follows: TGTGCCAGCAGCCAAGAAGTGGGTAGCCTTTCGCAGTTCTTC. This codes for CASSQEVGSLSQFF.

This clonotype was seen a handful of times. The chain joins TRBV4-3 to TRBJ1-5, with TRBD1 identical over 8 bases. The CDR3 spans 14 residues. CDR1 is LGHNA, CDR2 YSLEER, per germline. The junction had 6 bases not matched to a gene; V was cut back by 4 bases and J by 7 bases. CDR3 bases: TGCGCCAGCAGCCTGGGACAGGTAGGACAGCCCCAGCATTTT. Translating it yields CASSLGQVGQPQHF.

This clonotype was seen a few times. The chain carries TRBV6-5 and TRBJ2-7; weak D call: TRBD1 (5 bases). CDR3 length: 14 amino acids. V was shortened by 2 bases and J by 1 base, with 9 bases between the two germline ends. Looked up from germline, CDR1 is MNHEY and CDR2 is SVGAGI. The CDR3 loop is CASSYRGGSYEQYF. The CDR3 region has the DNA TGTGCCAGCAGTTACAGGGGTGGATCCTACGAGCAGTACTTC.

There are a few counts of this clonotype. The rearrangement joins TRBV29-1 to TRBJ1-2; 7 nucleotides match TRBD1. The junction had 8 bases not matched to a gene; V was cut back by 5 bases and J by 5 bases. Germline values: CDR1 SQVTM, CDR2 ANQGSEA. The CDR3 has 13 amino acids. The CDR3 here is CSVITGEGYGYTF. The CDR3 nucleotides are TGCAGCGTTATTACAGGGGAGGGGTATGGCTACACCTTC.

The rearrangement joins TRBV4-3 to TRBJ2-7; 8 bases line up with TRBD1. Trimming at V came to 5 bases and at J to 3 bases, leaving 9 bases not matched to a gene. The germline gives CDR1 LGHNA, CDR2 YSLEER. This CDR3 has 15 amino acids. Here the CDR3 reads CASSEGTGKRYEQYF. CDR3 sequence (DNA): TGCGCCAGCAGCGAGGGGACAGGAAAACGCTACGAGCAGTACTTC.

The chain has TRBV5-1 and TRBJ1-1, with unresolved D. V lost 3 bases to trimming and J lost 2 bases, with 11 bases between them. Germline assignment: CDR1 SGHRS and CDR2 YFSETQ. The CDR3 has 14 residues. This CDR3 reads CASSWRGDNTEAFF. DNA of the CDR3: TGCGCCAGCAGCTGGCGCGGGGATAACACTGAAGCTTTCTTT.

The gene calls are TRBV18 and TRBJ1-1; D unclear. The CDR3 spans 16 residues. Germline-derived CDR1 and CDR2 are KGHSH and LQKENI. The germline V and J ends were trimmed by 2 bases and 0 bases, with 13 bases remaining between them. The CDR3 region is CASSPYGVSLNTEAFF. In DNA, the CDR3 is TGTGCCAGCTCACCATATGGGGTTTCCCTGAACACTGAAGCTTTCTTT.

This clonotype appeared a few times. The chain combines TRBV5-1 with TRBJ2-3, with 11 bases that match TRBD2. V trimming: 7 bases; J trimming: 2 bases; junction bases outside the gene matches: 9. The V gene's germline CDR1 is SGHRS and CDR2 YFSETQ. CDR3 length: 16 residues. In DNA, the CDR3 is TGCGCCAGCGGTTCGATAGCGGGGGGGAACACAGATACGCAGTATTTT. As protein: CASGSIAGGNTDTQYF.

The V call is TRBV5-1, the J call TRBJ2-1; 9 bases match TRBD1. CDR3 length: 14 residues. From germline, CDR1 is SGHRS and CDR2 YFSETQ. Unmatched junction bases numbered 6, after V lost 4 bases and J lost 7 bases. For the CDR3, the DNA is TGCGCCAGCAGCCCAACAGGGGGCGAGAATGAGCAGTTCTTC. This sequence encodes CASSPTGGENEQFF.

The chain couples TRBV25-1 to TRBJ2-1; 7 bases agree with TRBD1. This CDR3 region has 15 residues. V was clipped by 3 bases and J by 1 base; unmatched bases: 3. Germline values: CDR1 MGHDK, CDR2 SYGVNS. CDR3 sequence: CASSELGQSYNEQFF. Here the CDR3 DNA reads TGTGCCAGCAGTGAGCTGGGACAGTCCTACAATGAGCAGTTCTTC.